The 28 T cell receptor beta chains presented below share a single source sample, sequenced in a study of long-term antiretroviral therapy in people with HIV. Investigators performed immunoSEQ version v3.0 at survey level. Sequenced by immunoSEQ multiplex PCR; TCRdb stores in-frame clones only, minus some. The sample carries about 17,000 clones, 90% to 95% recorded once. Specimen: unsorted PBMCs, collected 10 to 12 years after starting antiretroviral therapy. These receptors were collected from a man in his thirties or forties with HIV.

This chain links TRBV10-1 with TRBJ2-2; 8 bases are a match to TRBD2. The trim removed 8 bases at V and 7 bases at J, leaving 6 bases unmatched. The CDR3 length is 13 residues. The germline V gene has CDR1 WNHNN and CDR2 SYGVQD (reference sequence). For the CDR3, the DNA is TGCGCCAGCGGACTAGCCCCGGGCGGGGAGCTGTTTTTT. Its translation is CASGLAPGGELFF.

The chain combines TRBV11-1 with TRBJ2-1, with a weak D call TRBD2 (5 bases). V was pared by 1 base and J by 4 bases, with 17 bases between. Germline V gene data show CDR1 as SGHAT and CDR2 as FQDESV (reference sequence). The CDR3 consists of 17 residues. The CDR3 DNA reads TGTGCCAGCAGCTTAGGGGCCAATCGGGATACTTACAATGAGCAGTTCTTC. This gives the protein CASSLGANRDTYNEQFF.

This chain links TRBV7-9 with TRBJ1-1; no definite D call. The CDR3 extends over 13 amino acids. Germline V gives CDR1 SEHNR, CDR2 FQNEAQ (reference sequence). Trimming stripped 2 bases from V and 1 base from J, with 5 bases between. In DNA form, the CDR3 reads TGTGCCAGCAGCTTAACCGCGAACACTGAAGCTTTCTTT. Its translation is CASSLTANTEAFF. Variable domain in full (rest from reference TRBV7-9 and TRBJ1-1): DTGVSQNPRHKITKRGQNVTFRCDPISEHNRLYWYRQTLGQGPEFLTYFQNEAQLEKSRLLSDRFSAERPKGSFSTLEIQRTEQGDSAMYLCASSLTANTEAFFGQGTRLTVV.

Only one count was recorded for this clone. The CDR3 DNA reads as TGTGCCAGCAGTTACGTTCGGGGGGGAGATACGCAGTATTTT. This codes for CASSYVRGGDTQYF. The J gene is TRBJ2-3, the V gene TRBV6-5, with TRBD2 identical over 8 bases. This CDR3 contains 14 residues. Trimming removed 2 bases from V and 5 bases from J; junction bases left unmatched: 3. Germline V CDR1 and CDR2: MNHEY, SVGAGI.

The chain combines TRBV11-1 with TRBJ1-6, with 7 nucleotides matching TRBD1. V was pared by 3 bases and J by 8 bases, with 4 bases of the junction left unmatched. The CDR3 totals 14 residues. The germline gives CDR1 SGHAT, CDR2 FQDESV (reference sequence). In DNA, the CDR3 is TGTGCCAGCAGCTTTACTGACAGGGATTCACCCCTCCACTTT. Translated: CASSFTDRDSPLHF.

This chain uses TRBV19 with TRBJ1-5; D uncertain. The V end was cut by 5 bases, the J end by 6 bases, with 14 bases between. This CDR3 spans 14 amino acids. CDR1 is LNHDA, CDR2 SQIVND, per germline (reference sequence). The DNA for the CDR3 is TGTGCCAGTAGTTCGACCGATAGTAGTCAGCCCCAGCATTTT. Its translation: CASSSTDSSQPQHF.

The CDR3 sequence: CASSEKRPQHF. CDR3 coding DNA: TGTGCCAGCAGTGAAAAGCGGCCCCAGCATTTT. The rearrangement links TRBV6-1 to TRBJ1-5; D not resolved. CDR1 and CDR2 (germline): MNHNS, SASEGT. V gave up 2 bases and J gave up 9 bases, with 5 bases separating them. The CDR3 length is 11 residues.

The chain uses TRBV5-6 and TRBJ1-1; D unclear. Trimming took 0 bases from V and 4 from J, leaving 10 bases between them. Germline V CDR1 and CDR2: SGHDT, YYEEEE. This CDR3 is built from 14 residues. CDR3 amino acids: CASSLVRSITEAFF. For the CDR3, the DNA is TGTGCCAGCAGCTTGGTGAGGTCCATCACTGAAGCTTTCTTT.

The sample holds one count of this clone. This chain uses TRBV25-1 with TRBJ1-6, with D perhaps matching TRBD1 (6 bases). The germline V gene encodes CDR1 MGHDK and CDR2 SYGVNS. Trimming stripped 5 bases from V and 8 bases from J, with 13 bases between. The CDR3 consists of 14 residues. CDR3 sequence reads: CASSPTGGDSPLHF. The DNA of the CDR3 is TGTGCCAGCAGTCCGACAGGTGGGGATTCACCCCTCCACTTT.

The rearrangement joins TRBV10-3 to TRBJ1-6; perhaps TRBD1 as D (6 bases). CDR3 length: 15 amino acids. From germline, CDR1 is ENHRY and CDR2 SYGVKD. V was trimmed by 2 bases and J by 7 bases, leaving 12 bases between them. CDR3: CAISEKDRNNSPLHF. DNA for the CDR3: TGTGCCATCAGTGAGAAAGACAGGAACAATTCACCCCTCCACTTT.

CDR3 DNA: TGTGCCAGCAGCCGAATCCAAGGTACCACTGAAGCTTTCTTT. It codes for CASSRIQGTTEAFF. The V call is TRBV11-2, the J call TRBJ1-1; D call uncertain. Germline CDR1 reads SGHAT; CDR2 reads FQNNGV. The ends were cut back, 5 bases at V and 4 bases at J, with 14 bases in the middle. This CDR3 has 14 residues.

The CDR3 nucleotides are TGCGCCAGCAGCTTGAGGGCGGACAATGAGCAGTTCTTC. Its protein is CASSLRADNEQFF. The gene calls are TRBV5-1 and TRBJ2-1; unclear D gene. The length of the CDR3 is 13 residues. V was trimmed by 1 base and J by 5 bases, leaving 7 bases between them. CDR1 is SGHRS and CDR2 is YFSETQ in the germline V gene.

The V and J genes are TRBV5-1 and TRBJ2-5; 13 positions match TRBD2. The CDR3 has 16 residues. The junction had 7 bases not matched to a gene; V was cut back by 4 bases and J by 4 bases. CDR1 and CDR2 (germline): SGHRS, YFSETQ. The CDR3 protein is CASSKGLAGAGETQYF. As DNA, the CDR3 is TGCGCCAGCAGCAAAGGACTAGCGGGGGCGGGAGAGACCCAGTACTTC.

The gene calls are TRBV20-1 and TRBJ1-2; D is uncertain. V was clipped by 7 bases and J by 5 bases, with 5 bases between them. The length of the CDR3 is 9 residues. Germline CDR1 and CDR2: DFQATT and SNEGSKA (reference sequence). CDR3 residues: CSGRYGYTF. For the CDR3, the DNA is TGCAGTGGAAGGTATGGCTACACCTTC.

The chain has TRBV11-2 and TRBJ1-1; 9 bases align to TRBD1. CDR1 and CDR2 from the germline V gene are SGHAT and FQNNGV. The CDR3 length is 16 residues. The V gene end was trimmed by 2 bases and the J gene end by 2 bases; junction bases not matched to a gene: 6. CDR3 DNA sequence: TGTGCCAGCAGCTTAAAGGGGACAGGGAGTAACACTGAAGCTTTCTTT. Protein: CASSLKGTGSNTEAFF.

The V gene is TRBV5-1, the J gene TRBJ2-1; TRBD1 is a possible D gene (6 bases). The CDR3 has 14 residues. Germline-derived CDR1 and CDR2 are SGHRS and YFSETQ. V lost 0 bases, J lost 9 bases, and 13 bases lay in between. Here the CDR3 DNA reads TGCGCCAGCAGCTTGGACAGGGAATTTGGTGAGCAGTTCTTC. This sequence encodes CASSLDREFGEQFF. Full variable domain (missing parts from reference TRBV5-1 and TRBJ2-1): KAGVTQTPRYLIKTRGQQVTLSCSPISGHRSVSWYQQTPGQGLQFLFEYFSETQRNKGNFPGRFSGRQFSNSRSEMNVSTLELGDSALYLCASSLDREFGEQFFGPGTRLTVL.

The chain joins TRBV4-1 to TRBJ1-1; tentative D call: TRBD1 (5 bases). This CDR3 is built from 14 residues. Germline CDR1 is MGHRA and CDR2 is YSYEKL. The ends were cut back, 3 bases at V and 4 bases at J, with 12 bases in the middle. The CDR3 DNA reads as TGCGCCAGCAGCCATCTGAACCAGGGCACTGAAGCTTTCTTT. Translated: CASSHLNQGTEAFF.

The chain combines TRBV18 with TRBJ1-2; D is perhaps TRBD1 (5 bases). The CDR3 has 15 residues. Between the trimmed V and J ends, which lost 0 bases and 8 bases, there was a span of 16 bases. Germline CDR1 KGHSH, CDR2 LQKENI. The CDR3 sequence: CASSPPEFGGYGYTF. Written as DNA, the CDR3 is TGTGCCAGCTCACCACCCGAGTTCGGGGGTTACGGCTACACCTTC.

This sequence joins TRBV29-1 and TRBJ2-7, with a weak D call TRBD1 (6 bases). This CDR3 is 12 amino acids long. Germline V gene sequence: CDR1 SQVTM, CDR2 ANQGSEA. V shed 4 bases and J shed 2 bases, with 9 bases lying between them. The CDR3: CSVGRGTYEQYF. In DNA form, the CDR3 reads TGCAGCGTTGGCAGGGGAACCTACGAGCAGTACTTC.

The table lists this clone with a few counts. This chain uses TRBV28 with TRBJ1-5; 7 bases agree with TRBD1. The CDR3 runs 15 residues. The junction had 8 bases not matched to a gene; V was cut back by 7 bases and J by 2 bases. Germline V CDR1 and CDR2: MDHEN, SYDVKM. The CDR3 DNA is TGTGCCAGCAACCTACAGGGGCCAGGCAATCAGCCCCAGCATTTT. Protein: CASNLQGPGNQPQHF.

This chain joins TRBV2 and TRBJ1-2; 10 bases are a match to TRBD1. The CDR3 sequence is 17 residues long. V lost 2 bases, J lost 7 bases, and 13 bases stayed unmatched. Per the germline V gene, CDR1 is SNHLY and CDR2 is FYNNEI. CDR3 in DNA: TGTGCCAGCAGTGAATCGGCCTGGGGACAGGGGAATTTTGGCTACACCTTC. Translation: CASSESAWGQGNFGYTF.

The chain uses TRBV6-6 and TRBJ1-5; 8 nucleotides line up with TRBD1. After removal of 6 bases from V and 7 bases from J, the junction contained 5 bases not matched to a gene. Per the germline V gene, CDR1 is MNHNY and CDR2 is SVGAGI (reference sequence). This CDR3 has 13 residues. The CDR3 loop reads CASSPGTGQPQHF. The CDR3 region has the DNA TGTGCCAGCAGCCCCGGGACAGGACAGCCCCAGCATTTT.

The chain joins TRBV5-1 to TRBJ2-7, with 10 bases that match TRBD1. V gave up 4 bases and J gave up 2 bases; unmatched junction bases: 3. The CDR3 has 14 residues. CDR1 SGHRS and CDR2 YFSETQ come from the germline V gene. In DNA form, the CDR3 reads TGCGCCAGCAGCCTAGGACAGGGGGCCTACGAGCAGTACTTC. This encodes CASSLGQGAYEQYF. The whole variable domain, filled in from reference TRBV5-1 and TRBJ2-7, reads KAGVTQTPRYLIKTRGQQVTLSCSPISGHRSVSWYQQTPGQGLQFLFEYFSETQRNKGNFPGRFSGRQFSNSRSEMNVSTLELGDSALYLCASSLGQGAYEQYFGPGTRLTVT.

The chain's CDR3 is CATSTEQEGGGELFF. CDR3 bases: TGTGCCACCAGCACAGAGCAAGAGGGAGGCGGGGAGCTGTTTTTT. The chain is built from TRBV15 and TRBJ2-2, with D maybe TRBD2 (6 bases). The CDR3 runs to 15 residues. Germline CDR1 and CDR2: LNHNV and YYDKDF (reference sequence). V was trimmed by 4 bases and J by 7 bases, leaving 16 bases between them.

V is TRBV7-8 and J is TRBJ1-3; D might be TRBD1 (6 bases). The germline V gene has CDR1 SGHVS and CDR2 FQNEAQ. V was trimmed by 2 bases and J by 1 base, leaving 12 bases between them. The CDR3 sequence is 16 residues long. CDR3 sequence reads: CASSLRQGYSGNTIYF. The CDR3 DNA reads as TGTGCCAGCAGCTTAAGGCAGGGGTATTCTGGAAACACCATATATTTT.

Here the CDR3 DNA reads TGCGCCAGCAGCCAGGGACAGGGCCACACCGGGGAGCTGTTTTTT. Its protein product is CASSQGQGHTGELFF. V and J are TRBV4-1 and TRBJ2-2; 9 positions agree with TRBD1. V lost 3 bases, J lost 3 bases, and 2 bases stayed unmatched. Germline lookup yields CDR1 MGHRA and CDR2 YSYEKL. The CDR3 is 15 residues long.

The chain has TRBV5-1 and TRBJ2-3, with D tentatively TRBD2 (5 bases). This CDR3 contains 16 residues. Germline V gene lookup returns CDR1 SGHRS and CDR2 YFSETQ. Trimming removed 0 bases at V and 2 bases at J, with 13 bases between. The CDR3: CASSLASGLVTDTQYF. CDR3 nucleotide sequence: TGCGCCAGCAGCTTGGCAAGTGGACTGGTCACAGATACGCAGTATTTT.

The chain uses TRBV7-9 and TRBJ1-6, with D possibly matching TRBD1 (5 bases). Deletions cut 3 bases from V and 10 bases from J, with 13 bases between. The CDR3 has 14 amino acids. Germline CDR1 and CDR2: SEHNR and FQNEAQ (reference sequence). This CDR3 reads CASSFQGLGSPLHF. The CDR3, as DNA: TGTGCCAGCAGCTTCCAGGGCCTCGGGTCACCCCTCCACTTT.